These T cell receptor beta chains were read from a single sample in a study of OX40 agonist ivuxolimab in advanced cancers. Sequencing was performed with immunoSEQ multiplex PCR; in TCRdb, only in-frame clones are kept and a portion is missing. This sample has 80,000 to 95,000 clones, with about 90% found just once. The sample was CD4+ or CD8+ T cells sorted from blood, taken in a trial of the OX40 agonist ivuxolimab. The origin of the receptors is an adult with an advanced solid tumor such as melanoma, head and neck, liver or kidney cancer. CDR3s include the opening cysteine and the closing phenylalanine or tryptophan. The D gene is left open where the match is weak. Rows may omit the clone size; those that give it use once, few, many or a size class.

v_call	j_call	clone_size	d_call	cdr3_aa	cdr3_nt
TRBV4-1	TRBJ2-3	-	TRBD2	CASSQEVLLAGGSTDTQYF	TGCGCCAGCAGCCAAGAAGTATTACTAGCGGGGGGAAGCACAGATACGCAGTATTTT
TRBV18	TRBJ2-5	-	-	CASSNRGGRGWEETQYF	TGTGCCAGCTCAAACCGAGGGGGGCGCGGCTGGGAAGAGACCCAGTACTTC
TRBV18	TRBJ1-4	-	-	CASSPADGSNEKLFF	TGTGCCAGCTCACCGGCAGACGGCAGCAATGAAAAACTGTTTTTT
TRBV6-6	TRBJ1-2	-	-	CASSYYRQANYGYTF	TGTGCCAGCAGTTACTACAGGCAAGCTAACTATGGCTACACCTTC
TRBV6-6	TRBJ1-3	-	-	CASTLTGLLSGNTIYF	TGTGCCAGCACCCTGACGGGTCTTCTCTCTGGAAACACCATATATTTT
TRBV7-9	TRBJ1-2	-	TRBD1	CASSSGQGNGYTF	TGTGCCAGCAGCTCCGGACAGGGTAACGGCTACACCTTC
TRBV6-5	TRBJ1-2	-	TRBD1	CASRIGQGLESGYTF	TGTGCCAGCAGAATTGGACAGGGGTTAGAAAGTGGCTACACCTTC
TRBV5-4	TRBJ2-5	-	TRBD2	CASSLRTSGSETQYF	TGTGCCAGCAGCCTCCGGACTAGCGGGTCCGAGACCCAGTACTTC
TRBV11-2	TRBJ2-4	-	-	CASSMGIEGIQYF	TGTGCCAGCAGCATGGGAATTGAGGGCATTCAGTACTTC
TRBV4-2	TRBJ2-7	-	TRBD2	CASSRTSGPLNYEQYF	TGTGCCAGCAGCCGGACTAGCGGCCCCCTAAACTACGAGCAGTACTTC
TRBV5-1	TRBJ1-2	-	-	CASSLGGTSGYGYTF	TGCGCCAGCAGCTTGGGGGGGACATCTGGCTATGGCTACACCTTC
TRBV6-1	TRBJ2-2	-	-	CASSEAWNPRTGELFF	TGTGCCAGCAGTGAAGCTTGGAACCCCCGGACCGGGGAGCTGTTTTTT
TRBV13	TRBJ2-7	-	TRBD2	CASSQLAGGHREQYF	TGTGCCAGCAGCCAACTAGCGGGAGGGCATCGCGAGCAGTACTTC
TRBV7-9	TRBJ2-1	-	TRBD1	CASASGGINEQFF	TGTGCCAGTGCGTCAGGGGGTATCAATGAGCAGTTCTTC
TRBV5-4	TRBJ2-7	-	-	CASSLASRKAEQYF	TGTGCCAGCAGCTTGGCGAGCCGGAAGGCCGAGCAGTACTTC
TRBV21-1	TRBJ1-3	-	-	CASSNLSGNTIYF	TGTGCCAGCAGCAACCTCTCTGGAAACACCATATATTTT
TRBV5-4	TRBJ1-2	-	-	CASSPLTLTSYGYTF	TGTGCCAGCAGCCCTCTGACCTTAACAAGTTATGGCTACACCTTC
TRBV7-9	TRBJ2-5	-	-	CASSPWGTEPQETQYF	TGTGCCAGCAGCCCATGGGGGACGGAACCCCAAGAGACCCAGTACTTC
TRBV28	TRBJ2-7	-	TRBD2	CASSYRLAGLKLEQYF	TGTGCCAGCAGTTATCGACTAGCGGGGCTCAAACTCGAGCAGTACTTC
TRBV6-1	TRBJ1-6	-	-	CASNLLNSPLHF	TGTGCCAGCAATCTATTAAATTCACCCCTCCACTTT
TRBV7-9	TRBJ1-1	-	-	CASSYLQGRAFF	TGTGCCAGCAGCTACCTACAAGGGCGAGCTTTCTTT
TRBV30	TRBJ2-7	-	TRBD2	CAWKSAGGYEQYF	TGTGCCTGGAAGTCAGCGGGAGGCTACGAGCAGTACTTC
TRBV30	TRBJ2-5	-	-	CAWRPPGYQETQYF	TGTGCCTGGAGACCTCCGGGGTACCAAGAGACCCAGTACTTC
TRBV6-5	TRBJ2-1	-	-	CASSYTKAGYNEQFF	TGTGCCAGCAGTTACACGAAGGCAGGGTACAATGAGCAGTTCTTC
TRBV19	TRBJ1-1	once	-	CASSIGAGRTEAFF	TGTGCCAGTAGTATAGGGGCGGGGCGGACTGAAGCTTTCTTT
TRBV11-3	TRBJ1-2	-	-	CASSLSTGPRTF	TGTGCCAGCAGCCTATCTACAGGGCCCCGCACCTTC
TRBV19	TRBJ1-5	-	-	CASTLDSNQPQHF	TGTGCCAGTACCTTAGATAGCAATCAGCCCCAGCATTTT
TRBV6-5	TRBJ1-6	-	-	CASSTQGSSPLHF	TGTGCCAGCAGCACACAGGGAAGCTCACCCCTCCACTTT
TRBV5-6	TRBJ1-5	-	TRBD1	CASSLWDRDNQPQHF	TGTGCCAGCAGCTTGTGGGACAGGGACAATCAGCCCCAGCATTTT
TRBV5-1	TRBJ2-1	-	TRBD1	CASSRDRGSYNEQFF	TGCGCCAGCAGCCGCGACAGGGGTTCCTACAATGAGCAGTTCTTC
TRBV5-4	TRBJ2-7	-	TRBD2	CASSRRLAGAYEQYF	TGTGCCAGCAGCCGGAGACTAGCGGGAGCCTACGAGCAGTACTTC
TRBV5-4	TRBJ2-7	-	-	CASRDFWGSSHEQYF	TGTGCCAGCAGGGATTTCTGGGGTTCGTCCCACGAGCAGTACTTC
TRBV29-1	TRBJ1-6	-	-	CSVGEGGDSPLHF	TGCAGCGTTGGAGAGGGTGGCGATTCACCCCTCCACTTT
TRBV18	TRBJ1-2	-	-	CASSPRSRENYGYTF	TGTGCCAGCTCACCACGGAGCAGGGAGAACTATGGCTACACCTTC
TRBV5-1	TRBJ2-5	-	-	CASSLVSHQETQYF	TGCGCCAGCAGCTTGGTTAGCCACCAAGAGACCCAGTACTTC
TRBV10-2	TRBJ1-4	-	TRBD1	CASRTGGGEKLFF	TGCGCCAGCAGGACAGGGGGCGGTGAAAAACTGTTTTTT
TRBV6-5	TRBJ1-2	once	-	CASSPSTADYGYTF	TGTGCCAGCAGCCCTTCGACAGCCGACTATGGCTACACCTTC
TRBV6-6	TRBJ2-1	-	TRBD2	CASRSPSGNFDEQFF	TGTGCCAGCAGGTCCCCTAGCGGGAACTTTGATGAGCAGTTCTTC
TRBV11-3	TRBJ2-7	once	-	CASSPGPGQLYEQYF	TGTGCCAGCAGCCCCGGCCCTGGACAGCTCTACGAGCAGTACTTC
TRBV30	TRBJ1-4	-	-	CAWSGAGTKNEKLFF	TGTGCCTGGAGCGGAGCCGGGACAAAAAATGAAAAACTGTTTTTT
TRBV19	TRBJ2-2	once	TRBD1	CASSPRDRGLHTGELFF	TGTGCCAGTAGTCCCCGGGACAGGGGCCTCCACACCGGGGAGCTGTTTTTT
TRBV5-1	TRBJ1-3	-	-	CASSRMGGNTIYF	TGCGCCAGCAGCCGGATGGGGGGTAACACCATATATTTT